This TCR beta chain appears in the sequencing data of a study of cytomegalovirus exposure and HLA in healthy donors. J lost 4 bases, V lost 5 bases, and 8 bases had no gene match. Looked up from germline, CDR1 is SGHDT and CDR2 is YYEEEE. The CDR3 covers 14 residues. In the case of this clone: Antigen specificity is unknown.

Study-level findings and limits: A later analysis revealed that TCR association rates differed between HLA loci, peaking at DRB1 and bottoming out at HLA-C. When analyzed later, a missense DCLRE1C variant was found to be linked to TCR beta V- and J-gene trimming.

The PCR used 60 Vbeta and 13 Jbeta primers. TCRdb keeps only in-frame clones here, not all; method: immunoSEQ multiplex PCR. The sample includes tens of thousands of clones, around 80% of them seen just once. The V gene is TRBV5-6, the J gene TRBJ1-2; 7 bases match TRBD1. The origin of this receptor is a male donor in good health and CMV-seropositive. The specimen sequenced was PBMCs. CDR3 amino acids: CASSTGTESYGYTF. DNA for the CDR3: TGTGCCAGCAGTACGGGGACAGAAAGCTATGGCTACACCTTC.